This TCR beta chain was sequenced for a study of long-term antiretroviral therapy in people with HIV. Study results and caveats: When set beside controls, HIV repertoires had CDR3 length ranges that were narrower.

Samples were assayed with immunoSEQ v3.0 at survey level. Clones were read by immunoSEQ multiplex PCR, and TCRdb kept only the in-frame ones, dropping some. The sample shows tens of thousands of clones, about 79% of them seen only once. Every HIV-positive participant received treatment in the United States. Held in samples before DNA extraction were roughly 0.85-11 million cryopreserved PBMC. Germline CDR1 WNHNN, CDR2 SYGVQD (reference sequence). The CDR3 is 14 amino acids. V lost 2 bases, J lost 6 bases, and 5 bases stayed unmatched. Worth noting for this clone: Its antigen is still unknown. The same CDR3 also results from other DNA sequences found in this sample.

The chain employs TRBV10-1 and TRBJ2-7, with 9 nucleotides matching TRBD1. The starting material was unsorted PBMCs, obtained 3 years after starting antiretroviral therapy. This TCR was sampled from a middle-aged man with HIV. The CDR3 nucleotides are TGCGCCAGCAGTGAGGGGGGACAGGGTAGCGAGCAGTACTTC. The encoded protein is CASSEGGQGSEQYF.